This is a list of T cell receptor beta chains from one sample in a study of blood T cell repertoires in COVID-19. Sequencing was performed with immunoSEQ multiplex PCR; in TCRdb, only in-frame clones are kept and a portion is missing. The sample lists 360,000 or so clones; roughly 87% were seen once. Sequencing was performed on PBMCs or T cells enriched from blood (not recorded which). All receptors come from a young woman who had recovered from COVID-19. Both conserved end residues are part of each CDR3. D genes are given only for firm matches. Size tells how often a clone was seen (once, few, many) or the class of an expanded clone, and some rows leave it out.

v_call	clone_size	j_call	d_call	cdr3_aa	cdr3_nt
TRBV28	NA	TRBJ1-3	NA	CASSPLNPDTIYF	TGTGCCAGCAGTCCTCTTAACCCGGACACCATATATTTT
TRBV27	NA	TRBJ1-2	NA	CASSLMGGGSELSYGYTF	TGTGCCAGCAGTTTAATGGGCGGGGGTAGTGAACTATCATATGGCTACACCTTC
TRBV4-1	NA	TRBJ2-4	NA	CASSLLLAKNIQYF	TGCGCCAGCAGCCTCCTTTTAGCCAAAAACATTCAGTACTTC
TRBV12-5	NA	TRBJ2-7	NA	CASSLYEQYF	TGTGCTAGTTCCCTTTACGAGCAGTACTTC
TRBV7-9	once	TRBJ1-1	NA	CASSSRQGLVNTEAFF	TGTGCCAGCAGCTCGCGGCAGGGTTTGGTGAACACTGAAGCTTTCTTT
TRBV7-8	NA	TRBJ2-2	NA	CASSLDIAQSGELFF	TGTGCCAGCAGCTTAGATATCGCACAATCCGGGGAGCTGTTTTTT
TRBV5-1	NA	TRBJ1-2	TRBD1	CASSPGQSYGYTF	TGCGCCAGCAGCCCGGGACAGTCCTATGGCTACACCTTC
TRBV6-6	NA	TRBJ2-7	TRBD1	CASRTGQGESYEQYF	TGTGCCAGCAGAACCGGACAGGGGGAATCATACGAGCAGTACTTC
TRBV15	once	TRBJ1-4	NA	CATSRGDSNEKLFF	TGTGCCACCAGCAGAGGAGACAGTAATGAAAAACTGTTTTTT
TRBV5-1	NA	TRBJ2-5	TRBD2	CASSFRGGRETQYF	TGCGCCAGCAGCTTCCGGGGGGGCCGAGAGACCCAGTACTTC
TRBV6-5	once	TRBJ1-2	TRBD1	CASSYINRGDGYTF	TGTGCCAGCAGTTACATAAACAGGGGGGATGGCTACACCTTC
TRBV5-1	NA	TRBJ2-7	NA	CASSLGQGSGTQYF	TGCGCCAGCAGCTTGGGGCAGGGGAGCGGGACTCAGTACTTC
TRBV28	few	TRBJ2-7	TRBD1	CASSTTDRGQGEQYF	TGTGCCAGCAGTACAACAGACAGGGGGCAGGGCGAGCAGTACTTC
TRBV19	NA	TRBJ2-5	TRBD1	CASSRDRAQETQYF	TGTGCCAGTAGTAGAGACAGGGCTCAAGAGACCCAGTACTTC
TRBV7-6	NA	TRBJ1-2	TRBD1	CASSPRQGPDYGYTF	TGTGCCAGCAGCCCTAGACAGGGGCCGGACTATGGCTACACCTTC
TRBV27	NA	TRBJ1-2	NA	CASSLRGLYGYTF	TGTGCCAGCAGTTTGAGAGGGTTATATGGCTACACCTTC
TRBV13	NA	TRBJ2-3	TRBD2	CASRPRTGTSGAADTQYF	TGTGCCAGCAGACCTAGAACCGGGACTAGCGGGGCAGCAGATACGCAGTATTTT
TRBV4-2	NA	TRBJ2-2	TRBD2	CASSQPDMVAGNTGELFF	TGTGCCAGCAGCCAGCCCGATATGGTAGCGGGGAACACCGGGGAGCTGTTTTTT
TRBV3-1/TRBV3-2	few	TRBJ1-2	TRBD1	CASSQVPGTGTRGYTF	TGTGCCAGCAGTCAGGTCCCCGGGACAGGGACAAGGGGCTACACCTTC
TRBV5-1	NA	TRBJ2-1	TRBD1	CASSWGQLSSYNEQFF	TGCGCCAGCAGCTGGGGACAGCTAAGCTCCTACAATGAGCAGTTCTTC
TRBV6-5	NA	TRBJ1-1	TRBD1	CASRTRGQEGTEAFF	TGTGCCAGCAGGACCAGGGGGCAGGAGGGCACTGAAGCTTTCTTT
TRBV13	NA	TRBJ2-7	TRBD1	CASSLRQGALDEQYF	TGTGCCAGCAGCCTACGACAGGGCGCCTTGGACGAGCAGTACTTC
TRBV4-1	NA	TRBJ2-3	NA	CASSLERLAGATDTQYF	TGCGCCAGCAGCCTAGAACGGTTGGCGGGGGCCACAGATACGCAGTATTTT
TRBV28	NA	TRBJ2-7	TRBD2	CASSIRRRGLISFSPYEQYF	TGTGCCAGCAGTATTAGGCGCCGGGGACTAATAAGTTTTTCACCCTACGAGCAGTACTTC
TRBV7-9	once	TRBJ1-1	NA	CASSPRTGNTEAFF	TGTGCCAGCAGCCCCCGAACAGGGAACACTGAAGCTTTCTTT
TRBV3-1/TRBV3-2	few	TRBJ1-2	NA	CASSLLGGSYGYTF	TGTGCCAGCAGCCTATTGGGGGGTAGCTATGGCTACACCTTC
TRBV7-3	NA	TRBJ2-7	TRBD1	CASSLIPMGQGAYEQYF	TGTGCCAGCAGCTTAATCCCCATGGGACAGGGGGCCTACGAGCAGTACTTC
TRBV2	NA	TRBJ1-2	NA	CASTGEGRGYTF	TGTGCCAGCACTGGGGAGGGTCGGGGCTACACCTTC
TRBV27	NA	TRBJ2-5	TRBD2	CATSVSRSSGYQETQYF	TGTGCCACTTCAGTTAGTCGGTCTAGCGGGTACCAAGAGACCCAGTACTTC
TRBV9	NA	TRBJ2-5	TRBD1	CASSPRQGMIETQYF	TGTGCCAGCAGCCCTCGACAGGGTATGATCGAGACCCAGTACTTC
TRBV4-2	NA	TRBJ2-2	NA	CASSPQGFDTGELFF	TGTGCCAGCAGCCCCCAGGGATTCGACACCGGGGAGCTGTTTTTT
TRBV19	NA	TRBJ1-5	NA	CASSIKRTGNQPQHF	TGTGCCAGTAGTATCAAACGGACAGGCAATCAGCCCCAGCATTTT
TRBV27	NA	TRBJ2-7	TRBD2	CASSFGTSGGSYEQYF	TGTGCCAGCAGTTTCGGGACTAGCGGGGGGTCCTACGAGCAGTACTTC
TRBV19	NA	TRBJ1-1	NA	CASSPAGRDTEAFF	TGTGCCAGCTCCCCAGCCGGGCGGGACACTGAAGCTTTCTTT
TRBV19	NA	TRBJ1-3	TRBD1	CASSPGQGGSGNTIYF	TGTGCCAGTAGTCCTGGACAGGGAGGTTCTGGAAACACCATATATTTT
TRBV13	NA	TRBJ1-1	TRBD1	CASSHYLSGQGGSTEAFF	TGTGCCAGCAGCCACTACCTCTCGGGACAGGGGGGAAGCACTGAAGCTTTCTTT
TRBV7-9	few	TRBJ2-7	TRBD1	CASSSVVRTGVHPREQYF	TGTGCCAGCAGCTCAGTCGTACGGACAGGGGTTCATCCTCGGGAGCAGTACTTC
TRBV28	NA	TRBJ1-3	NA	CASSFAGKQAGNTIYF	TGTGCCAGCAGTTTCGCAGGGAAACAGGCTGGAAACACCATATATTTT
TRBV7-8	NA	TRBJ2-1	TRBD2	CASSSTSGGHYNEQFF	TGTGCCAGCAGCTCAACTAGCGGGGGGCACTACAATGAGCAGTTCTTC
TRBV18	NA	TRBJ1-3	TRBD1	CASSPPSVQGKGNTIYF	TGTGCCAGCTCACCACCGTCCGTACAGGGGAAGGGAAACACCATATATTTT
TRBV7-9	NA	TRBJ1-3	NA	CASSLGGITTIYF	TGTGCCAGCAGCTTAGGAGGGATTACCACCATATATTTT
TRBV5-1	NA	TRBJ1-3	NA	CASSLFASSSSGNTIYF	TGCGCCAGCAGCTTGTTTGCCAGTTCAAGCTCTGGAAACACCATATATTTT
TRBV24-1	NA	TRBJ2-2	NA	CATERDGANTGELFF	TGTGCCACCGAACGCGACGGGGCGAACACCGGGGAGCTGTTTTTT
TRBV12-5	NA	TRBJ2-2	NA	CASGLVRQNTGELFF	TGTGCTAGTGGTTTGGTACGACAGAACACCGGGGAGCTGTTTTTT
TRBV5-1	NA	TRBJ2-7	TRBD1	CASSTGTGGAYEQYF	TGCGCCAGCAGCACCGGGACAGGGGGTGCCTACGAGCAGTACTTC
TRBV2	NA	TRBJ1-1	TRBD1	CASSPTGTNTEAFF	TGTGCCAGCAGTCCGACAGGGACCAACACTGAAGCTTTCTTT
TRBV14	NA	TRBJ1-4	TRBD1	CASSPQTGYHEKLFF	TGTGCCAGCAGCCCTCAGACAGGGTATCATGAAAAACTGTTTTTT
TRBV29-1	NA	TRBJ1-2	NA	CSVEEIGFYGYTF	TGCAGCGTTGAAGAAATCGGTTTCTATGGCTACACCTTC
TRBV18	NA	TRBJ1-4	TRBD1	CASSTGGNEKLFF	TGTGCCAGTTCGACAGGGGGTAATGAAAAACTGTTTTTT
TRBV5-6	NA	TRBJ2-3	NA	CASSLDAGGFLTDTQYF	TGTGCCAGCAGCCTAGACGCAGGGGGGTTTTTGACAGATACGCAGTATTTT
TRBV4-1	NA	TRBJ1-6	TRBD1	CASSQAPGTDGSPLHF	TGCGCCAGCAGCCAAGCCCCCGGGACAGATGGTTCACCCCTCCACTTT
TRBV2	NA	TRBJ1-2	NA	CASRGEGGYTF	TGTGCCAGCCGGGGGGAAGGGGGCTACACCTTC
TRBV19	NA	TRBJ2-3	TRBD2	CASSLWSSGRADTQYF	TGTGCCAGTAGTCTTTGGTCTAGCGGGAGGGCAGATACGCAGTATTTT
TRBV19	NA	TRBJ2-1	NA	CASSIAASSYNEQFF	TGTGCCAGTAGTATTGCGGCAAGCTCCTACAATGAGCAGTTCTTC
TRBV7-9	once	TRBJ2-7	NA	CASSYRRVDEQYF	TGTGCCAGCAGTTACAGGAGGGTAGACGAGCAGTACTTC
TRBV3-1/TRBV3-2	NA	TRBJ2-7	TRBD2	CASSQMASGRGDSYEQYF	TGTGCCAGCAGCCAAATGGCTAGCGGGAGGGGGGACTCCTACGAGCAGTACTTC
TRBV7-7	NA	TRBJ2-7	TRBD1	CASSLGQGADEQYF	TGTGCTAGCAGCTTGGGTCAGGGGGCGGATGAGCAGTACTTC
TRBV28	NA	TRBJ2-7	TRBD1	CASHGTGDEQYF	TGTGCCAGCCATGGGACAGGGGACGAGCAGTACTTC